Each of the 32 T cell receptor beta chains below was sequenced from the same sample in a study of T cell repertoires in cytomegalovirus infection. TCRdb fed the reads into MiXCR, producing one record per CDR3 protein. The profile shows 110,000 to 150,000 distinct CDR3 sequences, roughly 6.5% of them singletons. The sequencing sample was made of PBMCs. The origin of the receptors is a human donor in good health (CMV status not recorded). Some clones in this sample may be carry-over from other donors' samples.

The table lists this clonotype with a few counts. CDR3 loop: CANGRWGRGFLETQYF. The CDR3, as DNA: TGTGCCAACGGGAGGTGGGGGCGAGGTTTTTTAGAGACCCAGTACTTC. This chain links TRBV7-3 with TRBJ2-5; possibly TRBD2 for D (7 bases). V was trimmed by 10 bases and J by 4 bases, leaving 25 bases between them. Germline assignment: CDR1 SGHTA and CDR2 FQGTGA. This CDR3 spans 16 amino acids.

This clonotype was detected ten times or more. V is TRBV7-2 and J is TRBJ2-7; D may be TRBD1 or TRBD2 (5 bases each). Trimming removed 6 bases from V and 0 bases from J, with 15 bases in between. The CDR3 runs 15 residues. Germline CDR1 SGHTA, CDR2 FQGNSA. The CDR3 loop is CASRVEGKSSYEQYF. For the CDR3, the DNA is TGTGCCAGCAGGGTCGAGGGGAAGAGCTCCTACGAGCAGTACTTC.

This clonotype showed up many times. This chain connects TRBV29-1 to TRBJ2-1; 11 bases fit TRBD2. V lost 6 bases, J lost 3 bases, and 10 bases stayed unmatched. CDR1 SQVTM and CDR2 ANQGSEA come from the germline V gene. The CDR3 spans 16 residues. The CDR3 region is CSVGPGTSGYYNEQFF. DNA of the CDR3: TGCAGCGTGGGACCCGGGACTAGCGGATACTACAATGAGCAGTTCTTC.

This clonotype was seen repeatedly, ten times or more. The CDR3 protein is CASSEMAGNTGELFF. The CDR3 DNA sequence: TGTGCCAGCAGTGAAATGGCGGGGAACACCGGGGAGCTGTTTTTT. J is TRBJ2-2 and V is TRBV6-4, with TRBD2 as a possible D gene (5 bases). The CDR3 totals 15 residues. The V gene's germline CDR1 is MRHNA and CDR2 SNTAGT. The V gene lost 3 bases and the J gene lost 1 base, with 9 bases spanning the gap.

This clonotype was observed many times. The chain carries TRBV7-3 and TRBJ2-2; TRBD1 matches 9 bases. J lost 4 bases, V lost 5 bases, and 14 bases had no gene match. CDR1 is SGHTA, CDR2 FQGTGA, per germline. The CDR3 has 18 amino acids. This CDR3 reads CASSPAGQGGSGTGELFF. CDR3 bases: TGTGCCAGCAGCCCAGCGGGACAGGGTGGGTCCGGCACCGGGGAGCTGTTTTTT.

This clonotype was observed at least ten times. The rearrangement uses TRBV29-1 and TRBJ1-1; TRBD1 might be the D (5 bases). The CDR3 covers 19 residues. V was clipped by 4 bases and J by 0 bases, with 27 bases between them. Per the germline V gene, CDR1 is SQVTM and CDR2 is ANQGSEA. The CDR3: CSVARRRGLTTQLNTEAFF. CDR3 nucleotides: TGCAGCGTTGCTCGCCGGAGGGGACTCACGACCCAACTGAACACTGAAGCTTTCTTT.

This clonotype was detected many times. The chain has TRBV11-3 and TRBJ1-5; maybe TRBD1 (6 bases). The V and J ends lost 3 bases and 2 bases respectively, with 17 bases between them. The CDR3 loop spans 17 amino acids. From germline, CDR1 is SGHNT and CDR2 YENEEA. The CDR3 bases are TGTGCCAGCAGCTTGTCGGATGGGGGCGCCGGCAATCAGCCCCAGCATTTT. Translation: CASSLSDGGAGNQPQHF.

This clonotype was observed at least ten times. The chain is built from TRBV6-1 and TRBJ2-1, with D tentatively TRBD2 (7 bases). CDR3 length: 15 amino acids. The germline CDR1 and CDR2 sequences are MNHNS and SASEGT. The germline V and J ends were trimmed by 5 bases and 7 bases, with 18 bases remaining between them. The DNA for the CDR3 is TGTGCCAGCAGTTCCCTTTCGGGGGGCGTTAATGAGCAGTTCTTC. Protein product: CASSSLSGGVNEQFF.

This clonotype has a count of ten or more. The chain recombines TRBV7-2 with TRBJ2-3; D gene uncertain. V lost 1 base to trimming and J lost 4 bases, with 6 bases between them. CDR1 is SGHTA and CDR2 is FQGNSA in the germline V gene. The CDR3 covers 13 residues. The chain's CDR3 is CASSLVSSDTQYF. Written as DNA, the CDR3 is TGTGCCAGCAGCTTAGTCAGTTCAGATACGCAGTATTTT.

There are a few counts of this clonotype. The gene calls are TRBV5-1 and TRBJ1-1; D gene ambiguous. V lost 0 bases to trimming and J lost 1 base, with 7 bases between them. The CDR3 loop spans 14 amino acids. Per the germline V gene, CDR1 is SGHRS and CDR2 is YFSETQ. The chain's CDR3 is CASSLDSPNTEAFF. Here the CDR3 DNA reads TGCGCCAGCAGCTTGGACAGCCCGAACACTGAAGCTTTCTTT.

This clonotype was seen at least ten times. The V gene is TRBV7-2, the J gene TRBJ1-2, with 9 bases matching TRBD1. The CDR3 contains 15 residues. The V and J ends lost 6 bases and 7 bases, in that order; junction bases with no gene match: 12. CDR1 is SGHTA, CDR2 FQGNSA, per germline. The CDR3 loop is CASRSGAGQGFGYTF. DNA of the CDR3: TGTGCCAGCAGATCCGGGGCGGGACAGGGCTTTGGCTACACCTTC.

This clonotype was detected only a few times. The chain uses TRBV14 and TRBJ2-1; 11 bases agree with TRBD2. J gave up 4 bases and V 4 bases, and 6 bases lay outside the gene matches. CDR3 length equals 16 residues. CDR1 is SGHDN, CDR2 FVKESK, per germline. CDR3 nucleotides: TGTGCCAGCAGCCCCCCGGGACTAGCGGCTTACAATGAGCAGTTCTTC. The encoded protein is CASSPPGLAAYNEQFF.

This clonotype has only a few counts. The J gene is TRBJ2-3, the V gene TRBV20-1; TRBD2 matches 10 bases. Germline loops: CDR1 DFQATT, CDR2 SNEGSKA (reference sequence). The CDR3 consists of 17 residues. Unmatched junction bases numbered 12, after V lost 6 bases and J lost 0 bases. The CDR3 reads CSAAPSGGLTSTDTQYF. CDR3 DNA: TGCAGTGCAGCTCCTAGCGGGGGCCTAACTAGCACAGATACGCAGTATTTT.

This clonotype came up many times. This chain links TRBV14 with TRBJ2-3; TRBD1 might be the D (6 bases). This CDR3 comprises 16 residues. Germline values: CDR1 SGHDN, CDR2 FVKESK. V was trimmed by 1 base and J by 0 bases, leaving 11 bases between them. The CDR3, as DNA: TGTGCCAGCAGCCAAGTGGACAGATTTAGCACAGATACGCAGTATTTT. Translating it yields CASSQVDRFSTDTQYF. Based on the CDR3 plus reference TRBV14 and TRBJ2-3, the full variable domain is EAGVTQFPSHSVIEKGQTVTLRCDPISGHDNLYWYRRVMGKEIKFLLHFVKESKQDESGMPNNRFLAERTGGTYSTLKVQPAELEDSGVYFCASSQVDRFSTDTQYFGPGTRLTVL.

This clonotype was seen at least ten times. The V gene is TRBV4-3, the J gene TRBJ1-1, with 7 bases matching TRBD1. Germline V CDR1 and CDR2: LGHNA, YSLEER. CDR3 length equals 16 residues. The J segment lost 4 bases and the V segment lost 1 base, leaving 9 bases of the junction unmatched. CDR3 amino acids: CASSQGTGDRGTEAFF. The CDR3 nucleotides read TGCGCCAGCAGCCAAGGGACAGGCGATAGGGGCACTGAAGCTTTCTTT.

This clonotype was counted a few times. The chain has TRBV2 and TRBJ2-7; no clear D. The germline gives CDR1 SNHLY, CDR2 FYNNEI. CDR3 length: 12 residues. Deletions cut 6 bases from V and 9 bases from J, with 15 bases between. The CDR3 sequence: CASRPGSVPQYF. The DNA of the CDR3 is TGTGCCAGCAGACCCGGCTCGGTACCGCAGTACTTC.

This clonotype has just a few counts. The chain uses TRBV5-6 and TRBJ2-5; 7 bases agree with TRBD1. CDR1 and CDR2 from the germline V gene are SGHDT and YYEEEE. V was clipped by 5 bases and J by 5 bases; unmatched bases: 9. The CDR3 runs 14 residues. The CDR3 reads CASSFRGSLETQYF. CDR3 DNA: TGTGCCAGCAGTTTCAGGGGGTCTCTGGAGACCCAGTACTTC.

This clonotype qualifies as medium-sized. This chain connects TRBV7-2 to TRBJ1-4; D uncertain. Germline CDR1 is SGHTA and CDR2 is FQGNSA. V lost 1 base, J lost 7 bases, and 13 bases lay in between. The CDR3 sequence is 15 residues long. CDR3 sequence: CASSLVYRAGEKLFF. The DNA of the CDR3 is TGTGCCAGCAGCTTAGTATATCGGGCGGGTGAAAAACTGTTTTTT.

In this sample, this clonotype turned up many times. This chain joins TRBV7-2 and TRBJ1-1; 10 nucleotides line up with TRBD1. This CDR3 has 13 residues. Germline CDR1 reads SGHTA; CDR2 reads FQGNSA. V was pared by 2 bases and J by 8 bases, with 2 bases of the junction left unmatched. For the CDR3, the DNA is TGTGCCAGCAGCTTAATGGACAGGGGGGAAGCTTTCTTT. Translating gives CASSLMDRGEAFF.

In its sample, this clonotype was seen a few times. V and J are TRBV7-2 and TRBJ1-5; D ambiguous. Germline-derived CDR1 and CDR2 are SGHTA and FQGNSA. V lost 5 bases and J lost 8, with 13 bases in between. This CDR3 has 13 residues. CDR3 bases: TGTGCCAGCAGCAAACGGTTGAGGGAGCCCCAGCATTTT. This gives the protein CASSKRLREPQHF. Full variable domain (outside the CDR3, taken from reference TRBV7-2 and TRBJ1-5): GAGVSQSPSNKVTEKGKDVELRCDPISGHTALYWYRQSLGQGLEFLIYFQGNSAPDKSGLPSDRFSAERTGGSVSTLTIQRTQQEDSAVYLCASSKRLREPQHFGDGTRLSIL.

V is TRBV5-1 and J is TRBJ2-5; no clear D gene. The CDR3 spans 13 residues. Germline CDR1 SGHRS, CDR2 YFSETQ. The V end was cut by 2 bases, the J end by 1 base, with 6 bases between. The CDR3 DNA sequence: TGCGCCAGCAGCTTCCGGTTCCAAGAGACCCAGTACTTC. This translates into CASSFRFQETQYF.

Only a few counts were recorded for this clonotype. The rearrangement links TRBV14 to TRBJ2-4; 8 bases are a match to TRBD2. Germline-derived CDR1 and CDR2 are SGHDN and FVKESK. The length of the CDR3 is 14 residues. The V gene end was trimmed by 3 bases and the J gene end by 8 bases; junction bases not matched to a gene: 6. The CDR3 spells CASSHRQRGYIQYF. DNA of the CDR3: TGTGCCAGCAGCCACCGCCAGCGGGGGTACATTCAGTACTTC.

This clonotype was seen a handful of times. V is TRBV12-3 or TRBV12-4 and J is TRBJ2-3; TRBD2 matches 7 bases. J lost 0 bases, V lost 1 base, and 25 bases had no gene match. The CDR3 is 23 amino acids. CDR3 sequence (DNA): TGTGCCAGCAGTTTAGGATTTCCGGACTGGGCGGGGGAAGACCACAGGAGCACAGATACGCAGTATTTT. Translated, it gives CASSLGFPDWAGEDHRSTDTQYF.

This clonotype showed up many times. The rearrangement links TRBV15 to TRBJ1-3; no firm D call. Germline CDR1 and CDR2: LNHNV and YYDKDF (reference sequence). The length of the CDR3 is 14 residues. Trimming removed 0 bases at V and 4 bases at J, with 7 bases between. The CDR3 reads CATSRDRIGNTIYF. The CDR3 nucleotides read TGTGCCACCAGCAGAGACCGGATAGGAAACACCATATATTTT.

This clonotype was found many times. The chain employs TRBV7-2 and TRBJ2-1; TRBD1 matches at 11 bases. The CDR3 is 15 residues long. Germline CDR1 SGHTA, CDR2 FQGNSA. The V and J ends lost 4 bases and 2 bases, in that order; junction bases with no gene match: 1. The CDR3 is CASSSGQGAYNEQFF. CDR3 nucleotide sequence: TGTGCCAGCAGCTCGGGACAGGGGGCCTACAATGAGCAGTTCTTC.

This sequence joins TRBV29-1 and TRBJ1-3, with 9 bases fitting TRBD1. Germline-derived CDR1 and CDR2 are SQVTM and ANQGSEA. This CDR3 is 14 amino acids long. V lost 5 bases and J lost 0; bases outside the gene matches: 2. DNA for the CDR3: TGCAGCGTTAAGGGACAGGGCTCTGGAAACACCATATATTTT. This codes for CSVKGQGSGNTIYF.

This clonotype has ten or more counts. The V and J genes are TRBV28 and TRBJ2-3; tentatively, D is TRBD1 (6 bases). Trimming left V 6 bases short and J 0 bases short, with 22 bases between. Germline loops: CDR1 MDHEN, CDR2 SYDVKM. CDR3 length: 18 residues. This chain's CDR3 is CASSKQRQVASSTDTQYF. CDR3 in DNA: TGTGCCAGCAGCAAACAGAGACAGGTCGCGTCTAGCACAGATACGCAGTATTTT.

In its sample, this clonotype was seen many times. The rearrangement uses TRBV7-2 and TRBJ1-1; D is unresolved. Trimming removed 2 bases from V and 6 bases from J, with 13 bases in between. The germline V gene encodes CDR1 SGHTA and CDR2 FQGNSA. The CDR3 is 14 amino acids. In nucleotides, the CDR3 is TGTGCCAGCAGCTTAAGCCTATTGTACTCTGAAGCTTTCTTT. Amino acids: CASSLSLLYSEAFF.

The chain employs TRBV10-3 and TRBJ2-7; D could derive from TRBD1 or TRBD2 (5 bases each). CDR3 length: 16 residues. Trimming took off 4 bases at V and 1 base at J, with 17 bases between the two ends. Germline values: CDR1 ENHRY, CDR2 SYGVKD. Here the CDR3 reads CAISGGWGRLSYEQYF. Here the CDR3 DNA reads TGTGCCATCAGTGGGGGGTGGGGACGCCTATCCTACGAGCAGTACTTC.

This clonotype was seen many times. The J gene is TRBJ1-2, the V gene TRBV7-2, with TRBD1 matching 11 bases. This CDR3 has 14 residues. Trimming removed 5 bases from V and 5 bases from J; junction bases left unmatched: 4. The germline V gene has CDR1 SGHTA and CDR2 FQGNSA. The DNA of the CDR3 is TGTGCCAGCAGCCAAGGACAGGGGGCGTATGGCTACACCTTC. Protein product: CASSQGQGAYGYTF.

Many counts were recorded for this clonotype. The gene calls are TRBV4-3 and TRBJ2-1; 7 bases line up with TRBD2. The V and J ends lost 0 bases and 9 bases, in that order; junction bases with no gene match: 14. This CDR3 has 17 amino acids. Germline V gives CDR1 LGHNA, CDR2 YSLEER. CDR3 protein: CASSQDRSPPGGSEQFF. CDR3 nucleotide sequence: TGCGCCAGCAGCCAAGATAGAAGCCCTCCCGGGGGGAGTGAGCAGTTCTTC.

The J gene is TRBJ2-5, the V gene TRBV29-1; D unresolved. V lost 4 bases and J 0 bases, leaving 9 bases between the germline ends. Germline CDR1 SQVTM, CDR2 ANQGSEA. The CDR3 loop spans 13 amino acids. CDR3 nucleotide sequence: TGCAGCGTTGCAGTGTCTTACCAAGAGACCCAGTACTTC. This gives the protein CSVAVSYQETQYF.